A selection of T cell receptor beta chains follows, all from one sample in a study of T cell repertoires in cytomegalovirus infection. These receptors have no known antigen. TCRdb re-derived calls from the reads in MiXCR, one entry per CDR3 protein. The sample records about 830,000 distinct CDR3 sequences, around a third being singletons. The specimen comprised cultured CD8+ T cells from PBMCs, sampled from culture after CMV antigen stimulation. The receptor source for this set is a human donor in good health (CMV status not recorded). Some clones in this sample may be carry-over from other donors' samples. The CDR3 runs from the conserved cysteine through the conserved F or W. A D gene is named only where the DNA matches it firmly. For some rows the clone size is stated as once, few or many, or as a class when expanded; others skip it.

j_gene	d_gene	abundance	v_gene	CDR3aa	CDR3nt
TRBJ2-7	TRBD2	few	TRBV15	CATSRKGRVHEQYF	TGTGCCACCAGCAGAAAGGGGAGGGTCCACGAGCAGTACTTC
TRBJ2-7	-	-	TRBV10-2	CASSGFAGGAYEQYF	TGCGCCAGCAGTGGGTTCGCAGGGGGGGCGTACGAGCAGTACTTC
TRBJ1-6	-	many	TRBV7-6	CASSLRAREGNSPLHF	TGTGCCAGCAGCTTAAGGGCCCGGGAGGGGAATTCACCCCTCCACTTT
TRBJ1-2	TRBD1	-	TRBV27	CASRTGGTNYGYTF	TGTGCCAGCAGGACAGGGGGCACTAACTATGGCTACACCTTC
TRBJ1-1	-	-	TRBV2	CASRGIGTEAFF	TGTGCCAGCAGAGGTATTGGGACTGAAGCTTTCTTT
TRBJ2-7	-	few	TRBV28	CASSFLRTVGEQYF	TGTGCCAGCAGTTTCCTACGGACGGTCGGGGAGCAGTACTTC
TRBJ2-4	TRBD1	many	TRBV11-2	CASSRPPQQGDKNIQYF	TGTGCCAGCAGCCGTCCACCCCAGCAGGGGGACAAAAACATTCAGTACTTC
TRBJ1-1	-	few	TRBV18	CASSPAGCCTEAFF	TGTGCCAGCTCACCGGCGGGATGTTGCACTGAAGCTTTCTTT
TRBJ1-2	TRBD1	few	TRBV6-5	CASSSDRVLYGYTF	TGTGCCAGCAGTTCCGACAGGGTACTCTATGGCTACACCTTC
TRBJ2-2	TRBD1	-	TRBV7-3	CASSLTGETGELFF	TGTGCCAGCAGCTTGACAGGGGAAACCGGGGAGCTGTTTTTT
TRBJ2-6	-	-	TRBV7-4	CAAPGSGTNVLTF	TGTGCCGCCCCAGGCTCTGGGACCAACGTCCTGACTTTC
TRBJ1-4	TRBD1	-	TRBV7-6	CASSAGTGNEKLFF	TGTGCCAGCAGCGCCGGGACAGGGAATGAAAAACTGTTTTTT
TRBJ1-5	-	many	TRBV12-3/TRBV12-4	CASSPLGLGITQPQHF	TGTGCCAGCAGTCCCCTCGGTCTAGGTATAACTCAGCCCCAGCATTTT
TRBJ1-1	TRBD1	once	TRBV10-3	CAIRSGTGGTEAFF	TGTGCCATCAGGTCCGGGACAGGAGGGACTGAAGCTTTCTTT
TRBJ1-1	TRBD1	few	TRBV10-3	CAISDLQGDGTEAFF	TGTGCCATCAGTGACCTACAGGGGGATGGCACTGAAGCTTTCTTT
TRBJ2-5	TRBD2	many	TRBV7-3	CASSLAGGGIQETQYF	TGTGCCAGCAGCTTAGCTGGCGGGGGAATCCAAGAGACCCAGTACTTC
TRBJ1-5	-	-	TRBV27	CASSFGTSYQPQHF	TGTGCCAGCAGTTTCGGGACCTCTTATCAGCCCCAGCATTTT
TRBJ1-1	TRBD1	-	TRBV2	CASRLPLDRATSTEAFF	TGTGCCAGCAGACTTCCCCTGGACAGGGCGACGTCCACTGAAGCTTTCTTT
TRBJ1-1	-	few	TRBV4-1	CASSQGTGGADTEAFF	TGCGCCAGCAGCCAAGGGACGGGGGGCGCGGACACTGAAGCTTTCTTT
TRBJ2-1	-	-	TRBV7-9	CASSFGADNEQFF	TGTGCCAGCAGCTTCGGGGCGGACAATGAGCAGTTCTTC
TRBJ2-2	-	few	TRBV6-2/TRBV6-3	CAGLFCLGGPNTGELFF	TGTGCCGGACTGTTCTGTCTAGGAGGGCCTAACACCGGGGAGCTGTTTTTT
TRBJ2-3	TRBD2	-	TRBV7-9	CASSQPGLAEDTQYF	TGTGCCAGCAGCCAGCCGGGACTAGCAGAAGATACGCAGTATTTT
TRBJ2-3	-	few	TRBV4-1	CASSQWAQSTDTQYF	TGCGCCAGCAGCCAATGGGCCCAGAGCACAGATACGCAGTATTTT
TRBJ2-5	TRBD2	many	TRBV7-2	CASSLPLLAGVETQYF	TGTGCCAGCAGCTTACCCTTACTAGCGGGGGTAGAGACCCAGTACTTC
TRBJ1-1	-	few	TRBV11-2	CASSLTWGHTEAFF	TGTGCCAGCAGCTTAACTTGGGGTCATACTGAAGCTTTCTTT
TRBJ1-4	-	-	TRBV27	CASSHRSRGEVNEKLFF	TGTGCCAGCAGTCACAGATCGAGGGGGGAGGTTAATGAAAAACTGTTTTTT
TRBJ2-1	-	few	TRBV14	CASSHGRGGTSTDEQFF	TGTGCCAGCAGCCACGGAAGAGGCGGGACTTCGACCGATGAGCAGTTCTTC
TRBJ1-2	-	few	TRBV27	CASSHNGGGGYTF	TGTGCCAGCAGTCACAACGGGGGCGGCGGCTACACCTTC
TRBJ2-1	-	-	TRBV18	CASSGGGNEQFF	TGTGCCAGCTCAGGGGGTGGAAATGAGCAGTTCTTC
TRBJ1-1	-	-	TRBV7-9	CAGRRGSTEAFF	TGTGCCGGCAGGAGGGGAAGTACTGAAGCTTTCTTT
TRBJ1-1	-	-	TRBV12-5	CASGHGAATEAFF	TGTGCTAGTGGCCACGGGGCGGCCACTGAAGCTTTCTTT
TRBJ2-7	TRBD1	-	TRBV20-1	CSARDRDYEQYF	TGCAGTGCGAGGGACAGAGACTACGAGCAGTACTTC
TRBJ1-2	-	few	TRBV20-1	CSARGGSYGYTF	TGCAGTGCTAGGGGGGGATCCTATGGCTACACCTTC
TRBJ1-5	-	many	TRBV12-3/TRBV12-4	CASSINRAGQPQHF	TGTGCCAGCAGTATAAACAGGGCTGGTCAGCCCCAGCATTTT
TRBJ1-3	-	-	TRBV7-3	CASTNGGYPGSGNTIYF	TGTGCCAGCACCAACGGAGGGTACCCTGGCTCTGGAAACACCATATATTTT
TRBJ2-1	-	-	TRBV19	CASRSRDGGNNEQFF	TGTGCCAGTAGGAGCCGGGACGGGGGAAACAATGAGCAGTTCTTC
TRBJ2-3	TRBD2	few	TRBV20-1	CSARGAGATDTQYF	TGCAGTGCTAGAGGAGCGGGGGCCACAGATACGCAGTATTTT
TRBJ1-5	TRBD1	few	TRBV6-6	CASSYGDRDQPQHF	TGTGCCAGCAGTTATGGGGACAGGGACCAGCCCCAGCATTTT
TRBJ2-1	TRBD2	-	TRBV7-9	CANDGGDTYNEQFF	TGTGCCAACGACGGGGGGGACACCTACAATGAGCAGTTCTTC
TRBJ1-2	-	few	TRBV4-1	CASSQGEVVTDGYTF	TGCGCCAGCAGCCAAGGAGAAGTGGTTACCGATGGCTACACCTTC
TRBJ2-5	TRBD2	-	TRBV7-6	CASSLDRAGGQETQYF	TGTGCCAGCAGCTTGGATCGAGCGGGGGGCCAAGAGACCCAGTACTTC
TRBJ1-2	-	many	TRBV12-3/TRBV12-4	CASSLAGDVNGYTF	TGTGCCAGCAGTTTAGCAGGAGATGTTAATGGCTACACCTTC
TRBJ2-7	TRBD1	-	TRBV10-3	CAISTQARQGPRSYEQYF	TGTGCCATCAGTACCCAAGCTCGACAGGGCCCTCGATCCTACGAGCAGTACTTC
TRBJ2-5	-	many	TRBV7-6	CASSPDFEETQYF	TGTGCCAGCAGCCCGGACTTTGAAGAGACCCAGTACTTC
TRBJ2-3	TRBD1	-	TRBV9	CASSVSGQTDTQYF	TGTGCCAGCAGCGTCTCGGGACAGACAGATACGCAGTATTTT
TRBJ2-1	TRBD1	-	TRBV5-6	CASSGRWTGGPGEQFF	TGTGCCAGCAGCGGGAGGTGGACAGGGGGTCCTGGGGAGCAGTTCTTC
TRBJ1-2	TRBD1	few	TRBV4-1	CASSQNRGNYGYTF	TGCGCCAGCAGCCAGAACAGGGGGAACTATGGCTACACCTTC
TRBJ1-4	-	-	TRBV12-3/TRBV12-4	CASSVPGHSRREKLFF	TGTGCCAGCAGTGTCCCGGGACATTCCCGGCGGGAAAAACTGTTTTTT
TRBJ1-1	-	few	TRBV12-3/TRBV12-4	CASTKAAGEAFF	TGTGCCAGCACCAAAGCGGCGGGTGAAGCTTTCTTT
TRBJ2-7	-	few	TRBV7-6	CASSSTGPGRYEQYF	TGTGCCAGCAGCTCGACAGGTCCCGGGAGGTACGAGCAGTACTTC
TRBJ2-1	-	-	TRBV7-9	CASSPGQPSYNEQFF	TGTGCCAGCAGCCCCGGACAGCCCTCCTACAATGAGCAGTTCTTC
TRBJ2-1	TRBD1	-	TRBV6-6	CASSSTGVPYNEQFF	TGTGCCAGCAGTTCAACAGGGGTACCCTACAATGAGCAGTTCTTC
TRBJ1-1	TRBD1	-	TRBV7-3	CASSLGPTGSPEAFF	TGTGCCAGCAGCTTAGGACCGACAGGGTCTCCTGAAGCTTTCTTT
TRBJ1-2	-	-	TRBV12-3/TRBV12-4	CASRRGGGLDGYTF	TGTGCCAGCAGGAGGGGAGGGGGGCTGGATGGCTACACCTTC
TRBJ2-2	TRBD1	-	TRBV4-1	CASSFSPGTGYTGEMFF	TGCGCCAGCAGCTTCTCCCCCGGGACAGGGTACACCGGGGAGATGTTTTTT
TRBJ1-5	-	few	TRBV2	CASLDGYNQPQHF	TGTGCCAGCTTAGACGGCTACAATCAGCCCCAGCATTTT